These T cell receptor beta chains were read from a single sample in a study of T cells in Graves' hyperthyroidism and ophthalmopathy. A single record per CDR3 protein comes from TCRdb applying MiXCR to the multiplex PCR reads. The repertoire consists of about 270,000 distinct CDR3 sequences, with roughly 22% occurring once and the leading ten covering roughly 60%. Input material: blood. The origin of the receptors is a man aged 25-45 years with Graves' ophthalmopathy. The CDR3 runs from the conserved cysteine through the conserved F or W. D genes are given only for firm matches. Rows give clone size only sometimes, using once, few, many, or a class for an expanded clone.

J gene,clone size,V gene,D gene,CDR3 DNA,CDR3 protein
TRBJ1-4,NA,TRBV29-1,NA,TGCAGCGTTGAAAGGGGCCAGGGTGAAAAACTGTTTTTT,CSVERGQGEKLFF
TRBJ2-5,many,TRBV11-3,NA,TGTGCCAGCAGCTTCCAAGAGACCCAGTACTTC,CASSFQETQYF
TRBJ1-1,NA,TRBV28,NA,TGTGCCAGCAGTTTATCCCGGGGGGTGGCTTTCTTT,CASSLSRGVAFF
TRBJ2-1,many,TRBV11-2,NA,TGTGCCAGCAGCTTATCGCCAGTCTCCTACAATGAGCAGTTCTTC,CASSLSPVSYNEQFF
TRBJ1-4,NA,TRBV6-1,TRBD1,TGTGCCAGCAGTCCCCGGGACAGTGGTGAAAAACTGTTTTTT,CASSPRDSGEKLFF
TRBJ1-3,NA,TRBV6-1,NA,TGTGCCAGCAGTGAAGGAGCCGGAAACACCATATATTTT,CASSEGAGNTIYF
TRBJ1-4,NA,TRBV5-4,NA,TGTGCCAGCAGCTTGAGGAGTTCTAATGAAAAACTGTTTTTT,CASSLRSSNEKLFF
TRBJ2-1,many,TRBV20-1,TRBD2,TGCAGTGCCGAGCTCCGAGGACTAGCGGGGTACAATGAGCAGTTCTTC,CSAELRGLAGYNEQFF
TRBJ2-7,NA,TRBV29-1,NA,TGCAGCGTGACAGAGGATGTCTCCTACGAGCAGTACTTC,CSVTEDVSYEQYF
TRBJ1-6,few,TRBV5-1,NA,TGCGCCAGCAGCCCGCTGGGAGAATATAATTCACCCCTCCACTTT,CASSPLGEYNSPLHF
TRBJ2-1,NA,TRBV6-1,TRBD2,TGTGCCAGCACCTTACGGGAGGGCCGGTACAATGAGCAGTTCTTC,CASTLREGRYNEQFF
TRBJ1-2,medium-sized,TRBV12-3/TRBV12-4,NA,TGTGCCAGCAGTTTACAGATCTATGGCTACACCTTC,CASSLQIYGYTF
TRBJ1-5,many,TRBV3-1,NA,TGTGCCAGCAGCCAAGATATGACAGCTAATCAGCCCCAGCATTTT,CASSQDMTANQPQHF
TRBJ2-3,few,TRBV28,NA,TGTGCCAGCAGTTTCTTGCAGCTAGGGAGAGATACGCAGTATTTT,CASSFLQLGRDTQYF
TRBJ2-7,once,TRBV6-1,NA,TGTGCCAGCCGAGGTTTGAGGGGGTCCCCCTACGAGCAGTACTTC,CASRGLRGSPYEQYF
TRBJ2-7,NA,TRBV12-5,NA,TGTGCTAGTGGCCCCCCCCCCCAAGGGGACTCCTCCTACGAGCGGTACTTC,CASGPPPQGDSSYERYF
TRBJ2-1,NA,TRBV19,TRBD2,TGTGCCAGTAGTGAACCGGGACTAGCGGGATCGGGGAAGCAGTTCTTC,CASSEPGLAGSGKQFF
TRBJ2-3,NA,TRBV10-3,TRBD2,TGTGCCATCAGTAAAGCGGGAGACACAGATACGCAGTATTTT,CAISKAGDTDTQYF
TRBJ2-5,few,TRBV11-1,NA,TGTGCCAGCAGCCCCAGTGGGGAGGTCCGAGAGACCCAGTACTTC,CASSPSGEVRETQYF
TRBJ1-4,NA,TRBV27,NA,TGTGCCAGCAGTTTATCTCGGCTTGCAACTAATGAAAAACTGTTTTTT,CASSLSRLATNEKLFF
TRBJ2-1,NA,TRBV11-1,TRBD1,TGTGCCAGCAGCTTGACAGGGCTCGTCAATGAGCAGTTCTTC,CASSLTGLVNEQFF
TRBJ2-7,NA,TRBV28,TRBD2,TGTGCCAGCAGTTTAGCCGGGGAACTAGCGGGAGACGCCTACGAGCAGTACTTC,CASSLAGELAGDAYEQYF
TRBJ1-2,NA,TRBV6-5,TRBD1,TGTGCCAGCAGTTACTCGTCAGGGGGCTACTTCGGCTACACCTTC,CASSYSSGGYFGYTF
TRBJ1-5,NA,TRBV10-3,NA,TGTGCCATCGGTGAGGTGGGAGGCAATCAGCCCCAGCATTTT,CAIGEVGGNQPQHF
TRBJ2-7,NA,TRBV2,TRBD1,TGTGCCAGCAGTGTGGGACAGGGGGGATACGAGCAGTACTTC,CASSVGQGGYEQYF
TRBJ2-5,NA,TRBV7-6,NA,TGTGCCAGCAACTTAGGGCAGCAAGAGACCCAGTACTTC,CASNLGQQETQYF
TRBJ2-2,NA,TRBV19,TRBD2,TGTGCCAGTAGGGACCCTACCGGGAGGGCCCGCGGCACCGGGGAGCTGTTTTTT,CASRDPTGRARGTGELFF
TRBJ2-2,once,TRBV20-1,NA,TGCAGTGCTAGGGAGGGGGCGGCCGGGGAGCTGTTTTTT,CSAREGAAGELFF
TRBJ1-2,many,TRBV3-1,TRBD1,TGTGCCAGCAGCCCCGAGACAGGGTACTATGGCTACACCTTC,CASSPETGYYGYTF
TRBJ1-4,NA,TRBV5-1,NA,TGCGCCAGCAGCCCAACAGACGGGCTTACTGGGGAAAAACTGTTTTTT,CASSPTDGLTGEKLFF
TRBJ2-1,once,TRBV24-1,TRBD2,TGTGCCACGGCGGGGTCTAGCGGGAGGGGCGATGAGCAGTTCTTC,CATAGSSGRGDEQFF
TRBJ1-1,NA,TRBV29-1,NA,TGCAGCGTTGGAGTCGGGGCTGAAGCTTTCTTT,CSVGVGAEAFF
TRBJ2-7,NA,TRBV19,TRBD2,TGTGCCAGTAGAGGTTCGGGGGAGGGCCTCCACGAGCAGTACTTC,CASRGSGEGLHEQYF
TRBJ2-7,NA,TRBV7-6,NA,TGTGCCAGCAGCCCCTCCGAGGTCTACGAGCAGTACTTC,CASSPSEVYEQYF
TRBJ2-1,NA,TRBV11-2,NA,TGTGCCAGCAGCCCGGGCAGATACAATGAGCAGTTCTTC,CASSPGRYNEQFF
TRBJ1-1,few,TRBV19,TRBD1,TGTGCCAGTAGGCCCCAGGGACAGATGAACACTGAAGCTTTCTTT,CASRPQGQMNTEAFF
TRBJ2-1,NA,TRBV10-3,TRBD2,TGTGCCATCAGTGCTTCTAGCGGGAGGTCCCTCAATGAGCAGTTCTTC,CAISASSGRSLNEQFF
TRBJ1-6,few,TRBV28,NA,TGTGCCAGCAGTTTAGTACAGAAGAATTCACCCCTCCACTTT,CASSLVQKNSPLHF
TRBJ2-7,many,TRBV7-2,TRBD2,TGTGCCAGCAGCTTAGCGGCGGGAGCTAACGAGCAGTACTTC,CASSLAAGANEQYF
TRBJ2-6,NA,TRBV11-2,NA,TGTGCCAGCAGCCCGGACTTGTCCGGGGCCAACGTCCTGACTTTC,CASSPDLSGANVLTF
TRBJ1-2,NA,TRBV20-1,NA,TGCAGTGCACGCGTTGGAGGAGCTGGCTACACCTTC,CSARVGGAGYTF
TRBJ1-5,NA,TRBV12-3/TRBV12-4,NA,TGTGCCAGCAGTTTAGTAGGGATTCAGCCCCAGCATTTT,CASSLVGIQPQHF
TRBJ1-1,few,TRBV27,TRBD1,TGTGCCAGCAGCGTCGAAAGGGGGCGAGGTGAAGCTTTCTTT,CASSVERGRGEAFF
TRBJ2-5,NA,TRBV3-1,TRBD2,TGTGCCAGCAGTTTGGCGGGGGGGCCGGAGACCCAGTACTTC,CASSLAGGPETQYF
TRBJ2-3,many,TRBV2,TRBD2,TGTGCCTCCGGGACTAGCGGGAGAGATACGCAGTATTTT,CASGTSGRDTQYF
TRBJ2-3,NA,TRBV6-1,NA,TGTGCCAGCAGTAGAGGGACGGTAGATAGCACAGATACGCAGTATTTT,CASSRGTVDSTDTQYF
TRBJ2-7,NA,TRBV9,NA,TGTGCCAGCAGCGTAGGGGTAGGGGGCTCCTACGAGCAGTACTTC,CASSVGVGGSYEQYF
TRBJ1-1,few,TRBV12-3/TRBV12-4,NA,TGTGCCAGCAGTTCATGGGAGATAGGGGCCACTGAAGCTTTCTTT,CASSSWEIGATEAFF
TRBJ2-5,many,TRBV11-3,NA,TGTGCCAGCAGCTTAGGAAGTAGCCAAGAGACCCAGTACTTC,CASSLGSSQETQYF
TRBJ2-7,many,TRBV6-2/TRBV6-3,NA,TGTGCCAGCAGGCCACCCGGACTCAACTCCTACGAGCAGTACTTC,CASRPPGLNSYEQYF
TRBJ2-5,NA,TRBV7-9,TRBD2,TGTGCCAGCAGCCCCGCGGGAGTTGAAGAGACCCAGTACTTC,CASSPAGVEETQYF
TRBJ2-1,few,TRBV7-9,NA,TGTGCCAGCAGCTTTCTTGGGGAGCAGTTCTTC,CASSFLGEQFF